The TCR beta chain described here comes from a study of T cell responses to AZD1222 COVID-19 vaccine. Study-level findings and limits: Mostly white British, mostly female donors; authors suggested clonal diversity may be underestimated. None of the repertoires were sampled until the peak T cell response had passed. Spike-wide vaccine-associated CD4 TCRs dominated at 160-218 and 743-854. The study found Spike-specific TCR breadth and depth rose after two AZD1222 doses.

Clones were read by immunoSEQ multiplex PCR, and TCRdb kept only the in-frame ones, dropping some. Of some 120,000 clones listed, just under 90% are singletons. As concerns this clone: Its antigen is unidentified.

The germline CDR1 and CDR2 sequences are LGHDT and YNNKEL (reference sequence). CDR3 length: 15 residues. Trimming stripped 6 bases from V and 7 bases from J, with 19 bases between. The receptor comes from an adult in good health. The chain joins TRBV3-1 (or the pseudogene TRBV3-2) to TRBJ2-4; D remains ambiguous. This sample comprised peripheral blood, obtained on day 0 of AZD1222 vaccination. CDR3 region: CASSRFQMDGNIQYF. The CDR3 DNA reads TGTGCCAGCAGTCGCTTCCAGATGGATGGCAACATTCAGTACTTC.